The clone carrying this T cell receptor (beta chain) showed up just a few times. What it binds is unknown. One junction end disagrees with the germline gene, perhaps due to a read error. These data belong to a study of Graves' ophthalmopathy and Graves' hyperthyroidism. Findings and caveats of the study: Detected in blood as well were most expanded thyroid clonotypes with frequency above 0.001.

Amplification targeted the TCR beta CDR3 regions, with RNA transcripts as the source material. The workflow started with a first-round RT-PCR run with HTBI primers and then moved on to a second-round multiplex PCR. Via MiXCR, TCRdb re-called the multiplex PCR reads, giving one row per CDR3 protein. The data show about 24,000 distinct CDR3 sequences, with 48% seen just once and around 6.4% held by the top ten. Stable hyperthyroidism referred to disease that showed no ophthalmopathy within 18 months of follow-up. The CDR3 runs to 14 residues. Germline V gene sequence: CDR1 MRHNA, CDR2 SNTAGT. This clonotype was sampled from an adult woman with stable Graves' hyperthyroidism. This chain links TRBV6-4 with TRBJ1-4, with D tentatively TRBD1 (5 bases). Input material: peripheral blood. This chain's CDR3 is CASSETAENEKLSF. The CDR3 DNA reads TGTGCCAGCAGCGAGACAGCCGAAAATGAAAAACTGTCTTTT.